The rows below give T cell receptor beta chains drawn from one sample of a study of regulatory T cells in long-lasting Graves disease. TCRdb re-derived calls from the multiplex PCR reads in MiXCR, one entry per CDR3 protein. In the table there are approximately 690,000 distinct CDR3 sequences, around 30% of which are singletons. The starting material was peripheral blood mononuclear cells (PBMCs), obtained when the disease was refractory, from a patient treated with antithyroid drugs. The origin of the receptors is a female donor with Graves disease. The CDR3 runs from the conserved cysteine through the conserved F or W. D genes are given only for firm matches. Clone sizes are given selectively: once, few, many, or a class where the clone is expanded.

>TRBV10-3|.|.|TRBJ1-6
TGTGCCATCAGTGAGTCGGGCCGAGAGTCACCCCTCCACTTT
CAISESGRESPLHF
>TRBV5-1|.|.|TRBJ1-3
TGCGCCAGCAGCCCGGACACGTTGAGCTCTGGAAACACCATATATTTT
CASSPDTLSSGNTIYF
>TRBV5-1|.|TRBD2|TRBJ2-7
TGCGCCAGCAGCTTTGGCACTAGCGGGATCTACGAGCAGTACTTC
CASSFGTSGIYEQYF
>TRBV12-3/TRBV12-4|.|TRBD1|TRBJ1-5
TGTGCCAGCAGTTTGGGACAGGGAAGCGGGCAGCCCCAGCATTTT
CASSLGQGSGQPQHF
>TRBV7-9|.|.|TRBJ1-2
TGTGCCAGCAGCTTAGTCGGGACAATCTATGATGGCTACACCTTC
CASSLVGTIYDGYTF
>TRBV5-1|.|.|TRBJ1-2
TGCGCCAGCAGCTTGAGCGGAGGAACCTACTATGGCTACACCTTC
CASSLSGGTYYGYTF
>TRBV7-2|few|.|TRBJ1-5
TGTGCCAGCAGCCTACAGGGAATGCCCCAGCATTTT
CASSLQGMPQHF
>TRBV15|many|.|TRBJ1-1
TGTGCCACCCGTAAAGGCGGGGGCGCTTTCGCTGAAGCTTTCTTT
CATRKGGGAFAEAFF
>TRBV12-3/TRBV12-4|.|.|TRBJ1-2
TGTGCCAGCAGTCCGGACAGAGGAGACTATGGCTACACCTTC
CASSPDRGDYGYTF
>TRBV12-3/TRBV12-4|few|TRBD1|TRBJ1-5
TGTGCCAGCAGTTACGGACAGGATTGGAATCAGCCCCAGCATTTT
CASSYGQDWNQPQHF
>TRBV12-3/TRBV12-4|many|TRBD2|TRBJ2-7
TGTGCCAGCACCCTAGGTCGGCTAGCGGTATACGAGCAGTACTTC
CASTLGRLAVYEQYF
>TRBV6-2/TRBV6-3|.|TRBD1|TRBJ1-2
TGTGCCAGCAGTGGTGGAGGGGGCGGCTACACCTTC
CASSGGGGGYTF
>TRBV6-1|few|.|TRBJ1-1
TGTGCCAGCAGACCACCTGGGGATTTCAGTGAAGCTTTCTTT
CASRPPGDFSEAFF
>TRBV6-5|.|TRBD2|TRBJ2-5
TGTGCCAGCAGTTACTCCAGCGGGAGCTTATCAGAGACCCAGTACTTC
CASSYSSGSLSETQYF
>TRBV20-1|few|TRBD2|TRBJ2-2
TGCAGTGCTAGGACTAGCTCCGGGGAGCTGTTTTTT
CSARTSSGELFF
>TRBV11-2|many|TRBD2|TRBJ2-2
TGTGCCAGCAGCCGGAGGGCTAGCGGGTACACCGGGGAGCTGTTTTTT
CASSRRASGYTGELFF
>TRBV29-1|few|.|TRBJ1-2
TGCAGCGTTGAGGAGACAGTGGGCGGCTACACCTTC
CSVEETVGGYTF
>TRBV7-9|.|TRBD1|TRBJ2-7
TGTGCCAGCAGCTTATCCGGGACAGGGTTTTTCCACGAGCAGTACTTC
CASSLSGTGFFHEQYF
>TRBV5-1|.|TRBD2|TRBJ2-7
TGCGCCAGCAGCCTCCGACTAGCGACCTACGAGCAGTACTTC
CASSLRLATYEQYF
>TRBV6-1|few|.|TRBJ1-1
TGTGCCAGCAGTGAGACCGTTTGGGCTTTCTTT
CASSETVWAFF
>TRBV7-2|.|.|TRBJ2-4
TGTGCCAGCAGCCCGTGGGACGAGAACATTCAGTACTTC
CASSPWDENIQYF
>TRBV5-6|.|.|TRBJ2-5
TGTGCCAGCAGCTTGGACCTGACAGGACTGGAGACCCAGTACTTC
CASSLDLTGLETQYF
>TRBV5-5|.|.|TRBJ1-5
TGTGCCAGCAGCGTCGTAGGTACTAGCAATCAGCCCCAGCATTTT
CASSVVGTSNQPQHF
>TRBV12-3/TRBV12-4|few|TRBD2|TRBJ2-3
TGTGCCAGCAGTTTGAGCCCGGGGCTCAACGGGAGGATAGATACGCAGTATTTT
CASSLSPGLNGRIDTQYF
>TRBV7-2|.|.|TRBJ2-7
TGTGCCAGCAGCCCATCAGACAGGCCCTACGAGCAGCACTTC
CASSPSDRPYEQHF
>TRBV6-1|.|.|TRBJ1-5
TGTGCCAGCAGTAACGGTGGCAATCAGCCCCAGCATTTT
CASSNGGNQPQHF
>TRBV20-1|.|TRBD2|TRBJ2-1
TGCAGTGCTAACGGACTAGCGGGAGTCCAGCAGAATGAGCAGTTCTTC
CSANGLAGVQQNEQFF
>TRBV20-1|.|.|TRBJ1-1
TGCAGTGCTCCCTCGACGGTGGTGAACACTGAAGCTTTCTTT
CSAPSTVVNTEAFF
>TRBV20-1|.|.|TRBJ1-5
TGCAGTGCTAGGGGGGCGATTCCGGGACACCATAGCAATCAGCCCCAGCATTTT
CSARGAIPGHHSNQPQHF
>TRBV6-5|.|.|TRBJ1-5
TGTGCCAGCAGTTACTCCGGGCAGGCATACCAGCCCCAGCATTTT
CASSYSGQAYQPQHF
>TRBV11-2|few|.|TRBJ2-7
TGTGCCAGCAGCCTCCTGCCGGCGGGAACAGGAGCCTACGAGCAGTACTTC
CASSLLPAGTGAYEQYF
>TRBV5-5|.|TRBD1|TRBJ1-2
TGTGCCAGCAGCCAAACCACAGGGGGCCTCTATGGCTACACCTTC
CASSQTTGGLYGYTF
>TRBV29-1|once|.|TRBJ1-3
TGCAGCGGCAGACAGGATCCGAACACCATATATTTT
CSGRQDPNTIYF
>TRBV6-8|.|.|TRBJ1-5
TGTGCCAGCAGTTATTACCCCAATCAGCCCCAGCATTTT
CASSYYPNQPQHF
>TRBV19|.|.|TRBJ1-1
TGTGCCAGTAGTGCCCGGGACCAAGTAACTGAAGCTTTCTTT
CASSARDQVTEAFF
>TRBV7-2|.|.|TRBJ2-7
TGTGCCAGCAGCTTAGAGAGGGGACGGGGCGAGCAGTACTTC
CASSLERGRGEQYF
>TRBV11-2|.|.|TRBJ1-1
TGTGCCAGCAGCTTAGTGGGGAGAGAAGCTTTCTTT
CASSLVGREAFF
>TRBV12-5|.|TRBD2|TRBJ2-2
TGTGCTAGTGGTCCCCCGGTCTTGTCCGGACTAGTACCCGGGGAGCTGTTTTTT
CASGPPVLSGLVPGELFF
>TRBV7-2|.|.|TRBJ1-4
TGTGCCAGCAGCTCAGCGGTGAGGGGGAATGAAAAACTGTTTTTT
CASSSAVRGNEKLFF